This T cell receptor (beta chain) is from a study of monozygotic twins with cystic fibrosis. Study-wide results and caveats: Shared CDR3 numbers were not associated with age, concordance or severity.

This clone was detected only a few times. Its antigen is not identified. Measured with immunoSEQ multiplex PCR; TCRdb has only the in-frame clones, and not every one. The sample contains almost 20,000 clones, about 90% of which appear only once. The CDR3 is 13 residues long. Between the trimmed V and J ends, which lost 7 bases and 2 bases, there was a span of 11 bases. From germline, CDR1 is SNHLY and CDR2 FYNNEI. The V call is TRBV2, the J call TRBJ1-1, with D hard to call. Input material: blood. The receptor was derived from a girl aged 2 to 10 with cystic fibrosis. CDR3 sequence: CASTSPDNTEAFF. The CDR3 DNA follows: TGTGCCAGCACCTCCCCGGATAACACTGAAGCTTTCTTT. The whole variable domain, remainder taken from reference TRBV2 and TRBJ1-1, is EPEVTQTPSHQVTQMGQEVILRCVPISNHLYFYWYRQILGQKVEFLVSFYNNEISEKSEIFDDQFSVERPDGSNFTLKIRSTKLEDSAMYFCASTSPDNTEAFFGQGTRLTVV.